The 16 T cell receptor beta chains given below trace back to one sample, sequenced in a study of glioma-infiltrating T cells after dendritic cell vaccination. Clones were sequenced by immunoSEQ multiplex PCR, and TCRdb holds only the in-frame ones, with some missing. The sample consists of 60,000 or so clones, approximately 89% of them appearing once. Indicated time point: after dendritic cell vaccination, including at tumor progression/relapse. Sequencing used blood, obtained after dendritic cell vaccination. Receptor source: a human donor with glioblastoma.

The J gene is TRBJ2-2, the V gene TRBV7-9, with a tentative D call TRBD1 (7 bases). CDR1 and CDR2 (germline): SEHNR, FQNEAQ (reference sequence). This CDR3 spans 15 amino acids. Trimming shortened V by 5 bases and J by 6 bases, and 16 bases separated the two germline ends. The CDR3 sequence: CASSPTGDWPGELFF. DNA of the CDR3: TGTGCCAGCAGCCCCACAGGGGACTGGCCCGGGGAGCTGTTTTTT.

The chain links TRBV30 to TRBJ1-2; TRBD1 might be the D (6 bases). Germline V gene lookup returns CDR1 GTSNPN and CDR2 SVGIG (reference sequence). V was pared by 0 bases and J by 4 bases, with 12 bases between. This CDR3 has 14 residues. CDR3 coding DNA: TGTGCCTGGAGTGTTGGACAGTCAGTCTATGGCTACACCTTC. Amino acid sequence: CAWSVGQSVYGYTF.

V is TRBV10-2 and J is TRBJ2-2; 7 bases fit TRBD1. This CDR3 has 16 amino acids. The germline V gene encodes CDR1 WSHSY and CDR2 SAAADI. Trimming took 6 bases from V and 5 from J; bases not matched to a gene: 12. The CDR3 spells CASRMTGSSRTGELFF. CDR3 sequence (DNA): TGCGCCAGCAGAATGACAGGGTCCTCGAGGACCGGGGAGCTGTTTTTT.

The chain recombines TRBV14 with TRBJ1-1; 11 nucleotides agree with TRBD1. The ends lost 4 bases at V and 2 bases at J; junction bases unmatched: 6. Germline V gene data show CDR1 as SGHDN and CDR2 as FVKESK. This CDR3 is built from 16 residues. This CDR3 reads CASSLPGTGGNTEAFF. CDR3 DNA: TGTGCCAGCAGCCTACCGGGGACAGGGGGTAACACTGAAGCTTTCTTT.

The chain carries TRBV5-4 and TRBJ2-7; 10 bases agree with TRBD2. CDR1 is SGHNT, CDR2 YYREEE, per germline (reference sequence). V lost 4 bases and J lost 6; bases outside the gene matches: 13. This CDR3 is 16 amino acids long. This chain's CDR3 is CASSPPGLAEGGEQYF. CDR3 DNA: TGTGCCAGCAGCCCCCCCGGACTAGCGGAGGGGGGCGAGCAGTACTTC.

The DNA of the CDR3 is TGCGCCAGCAGCCAACCGGGACAGGGTCCAGCTTTCTTT. Translating gives CASSQPGQGPAFF. This chain joins TRBV4-1 and TRBJ1-1; 9 nucleotides align to TRBD1. The CDR3 is made up of 13 amino acids. CDR1 and CDR2 (germline): MGHRA, YSYEKL. J lost 10 bases, V lost 2 bases, and 5 bases had no gene match.

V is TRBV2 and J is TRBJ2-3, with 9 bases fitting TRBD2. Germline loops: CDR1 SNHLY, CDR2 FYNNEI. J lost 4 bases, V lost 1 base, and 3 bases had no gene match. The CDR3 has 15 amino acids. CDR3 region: CASSEGGGAADTQYF. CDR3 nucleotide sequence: TGTGCCAGCAGTGAAGGCGGGGGGGCCGCAGATACGCAGTATTTT. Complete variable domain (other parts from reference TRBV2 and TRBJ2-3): EPEVTQTPSHQVTQMGQEVILRCVPISNHLYFYWYRQILGQKVEFLVSFYNNEISEKSEIFDDQFSVERPDGSNFTLKIRSTKLEDSAMYFCASSEGGGAADTQYFGPGTRLTVL.

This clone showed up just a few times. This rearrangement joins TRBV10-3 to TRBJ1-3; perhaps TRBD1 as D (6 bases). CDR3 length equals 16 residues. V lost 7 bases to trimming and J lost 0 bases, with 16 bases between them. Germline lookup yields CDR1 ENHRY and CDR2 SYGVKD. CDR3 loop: CAITPGQLSSGNTIYF. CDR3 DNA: TGTGCCATCACTCCGGGACAACTAAGCTCTGGAAACACCATATATTTT.

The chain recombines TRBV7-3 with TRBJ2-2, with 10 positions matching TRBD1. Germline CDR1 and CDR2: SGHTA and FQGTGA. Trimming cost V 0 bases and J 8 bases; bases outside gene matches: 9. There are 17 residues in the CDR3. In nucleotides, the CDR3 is TGTGCCAGCAGCTTAACCCCGGGACAGGGGTCGGGTGGGGAGCTGTTTTTT. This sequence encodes CASSLTPGQGSGGELFF.

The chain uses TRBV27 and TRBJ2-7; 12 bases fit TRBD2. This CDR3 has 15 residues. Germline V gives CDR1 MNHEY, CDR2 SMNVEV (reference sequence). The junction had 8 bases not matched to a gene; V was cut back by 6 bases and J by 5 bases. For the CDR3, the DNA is TGTGCCAGCAGCAACCTAGCGGGAGGGCCCAACGAGCAGTACTTC. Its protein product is CASSNLAGGPNEQYF.

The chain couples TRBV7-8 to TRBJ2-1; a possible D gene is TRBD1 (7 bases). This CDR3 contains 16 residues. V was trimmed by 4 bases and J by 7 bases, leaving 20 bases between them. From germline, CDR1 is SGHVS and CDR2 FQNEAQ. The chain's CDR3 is CASSWRTGGGRNEQFF. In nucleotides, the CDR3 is TGTGCCAGCAGCTGGCGGACAGGAGGGGGAAGGAATGAGCAGTTCTTC.

CDR3 loop: CASSVGASTSTDTQYF. The CDR3 region has the DNA TGTGCCAGCAGCGTAGGGGCAAGCACTAGCACAGATACGCAGTATTTT. The chain is built from TRBV9 and TRBJ2-3; D is undetermined. Germline CDR1 is SGDLS and CDR2 is YYNGEE. The CDR3 runs 16 residues. Trimming took off 0 bases at V and 0 bases at J, with 11 bases between the two ends.

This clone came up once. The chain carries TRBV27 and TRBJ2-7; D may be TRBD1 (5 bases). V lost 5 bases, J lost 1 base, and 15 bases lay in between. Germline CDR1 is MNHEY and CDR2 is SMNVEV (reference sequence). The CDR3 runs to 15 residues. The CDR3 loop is CASSPPNRRSYEQYF. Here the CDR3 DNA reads TGTGCCAGCAGTCCGCCCAACAGGAGATCCTACGAGCAGTACTTC.

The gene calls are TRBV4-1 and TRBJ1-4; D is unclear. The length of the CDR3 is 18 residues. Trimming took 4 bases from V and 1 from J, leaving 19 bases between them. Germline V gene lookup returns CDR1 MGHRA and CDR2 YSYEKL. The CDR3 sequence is CASSPRFSAGLTNEKLFF. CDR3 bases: TGCGCCAGCAGCCCCCGATTCAGCGCTGGCCTAACTAATGAAAAACTGTTTTTT.

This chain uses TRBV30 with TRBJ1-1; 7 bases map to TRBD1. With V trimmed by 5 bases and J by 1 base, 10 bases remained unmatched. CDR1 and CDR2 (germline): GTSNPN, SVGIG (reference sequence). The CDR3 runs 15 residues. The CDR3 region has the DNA TGTGCCTGGGACTTTAAAGGACAGGCGAACACTGAAGCTTTCTTT. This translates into CAWDFKGQANTEAFF.

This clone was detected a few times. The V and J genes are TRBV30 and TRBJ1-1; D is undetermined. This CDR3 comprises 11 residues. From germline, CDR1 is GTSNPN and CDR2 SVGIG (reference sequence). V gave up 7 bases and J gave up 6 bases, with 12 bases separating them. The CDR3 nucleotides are TGTGCCTCTCGGGTGTCTGCTGAAGCTTTCTTT. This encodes CASRVSAEAFF.